This TCR beta chain is drawn from a study of coeliac disease. General study findings and limits: Most TRB amino acid sequences occurred in only one sample. Cross-contamination between intraepithelial and lamina propria cells was possible. The authors judged this method unsuitable for unbiased gliadin-specific T cell detection.

Germline values: CDR1 MGHDK, CDR2 SYGVNS. The V gene lost 4 bases and the J gene lost 0 bases, with 15 bases spanning the gap. The length of the CDR3 is 16 residues. This clone has only one observation. Antigen: not known. Measured with immunoSEQ multiplex PCR; TCRdb has only the in-frame clones, and not every one. This table holds approximately 4,600 clones, over 65% found once. One frozen approximately 500,000-cell aliquot per fraction was sequenced. This rearrangement joins TRBV25-1 to TRBJ1-2; D might be TRBD1 (6 bases). The sequencing input was lymphocytes from the gut lamina propria. The sequence was collected from a woman aged 40 to 49. Written as DNA, the CDR3 is TGTGCCAGCAGTGCAAGCGGCAGGGGACCTAACTATGGCTACACCTTC. It specifies CASSASGRGPNYGYTF.